This is a list of T cell receptor beta chains from one sample in a study of Ad26.COV2.S vaccination and SARS-CoV-2 variants. Assay: immunoSEQ multiplex PCR; the TCRdb copy retains only in-frame clones and omits some. The sample lists 400,000 to 500,000 clones; 80% to 90% were seen once. The starting material was peripheral blood, obtained in a trial of Ad26.COV2.S vaccine versus placebo. These receptors all come from a person between 18 and 60 years old who received the Ad26.COV2.S COVID-19 vaccine or a placebo. Both conserved end residues are part of each CDR3. The order of the fields is V gene, J gene, clone size, D gene, CDR3 protein, CDR3 DNA. A D gene is named only where the DNA matches it firmly. Only some rows state a clone size, as once, few, many or a class for expanded clones.

v_call: TRBV11-2
j_call: TRBJ2-7
clone_size: few
d_call: -
cdr3_aa: CASSWAGKGEQYF
cdr3_nt: TGTGCCAGCAGCTGGGCGGGGAAGGGAGAGCAGTACTTC

v_call: TRBV6-5
j_call: TRBJ2-4
clone_size: -
d_call: -
cdr3_aa: CASRTPGDKNIQYF
cdr3_nt: TGTGCCAGCAGAACCCCGGGGGATAAAAACATTCAGTACTTC

v_call: TRBV4-3
j_call: TRBJ1-2
clone_size: -
d_call: -
cdr3_aa: CASSQEEGYYGYTF
cdr3_nt: TGCGCCAGCAGCCAAGAAGAAGGGTACTATGGCTACACCTTC

v_call: TRBV7-2
j_call: TRBJ2-5
clone_size: -
d_call: -
cdr3_aa: CASSFSGRRSETQYF
cdr3_nt: TGTGCCAGCAGCTTCTCGGGACGGCGGTCGGAGACCCAGTACTTC

v_call: TRBV7-9
j_call: TRBJ1-1
clone_size: -
d_call: -
cdr3_aa: CASSIPGGLLAFF
cdr3_nt: TGTGCCAGCAGCATCCCCGGGGGGCTGTTAGCTTTCTTT

v_call: TRBV19
j_call: TRBJ1-3
clone_size: once
d_call: -
cdr3_aa: CASTQKSAISGNTIYF
cdr3_nt: TGTGCCAGTACCCAAAAGTCCGCGATCTCTGGAAACACCATATATTTT

v_call: TRBV7-2
j_call: TRBJ2-1
clone_size: -
d_call: -
cdr3_aa: CASSLDVGASYNEQFF
cdr3_nt: TGTGCCAGCAGCTTAGACGTGGGAGCCTCCTACAATGAGCAGTTCTTC

v_call: TRBV6-6
j_call: TRBJ1-4
clone_size: -
d_call: -
cdr3_aa: CASTARRGEKLFF
cdr3_nt: TGTGCCAGCACGGCGCGTCGTGGTGAAAAACTGTTTTTT

v_call: TRBV10-2
j_call: TRBJ2-5
clone_size: -
d_call: TRBD2
cdr3_aa: CASSASGSQETQYF
cdr3_nt: TGCGCCAGCAGTGCCAGCGGGAGTCAAGAGACCCAGTACTTC

v_call: TRBV19
j_call: TRBJ2-3
clone_size: -
d_call: TRBD2
cdr3_aa: CATLLAATDTQYF
cdr3_nt: TGTGCCACCCTACTAGCGGCCACAGATACGCAGTATTTT

v_call: TRBV19
j_call: TRBJ1-5
clone_size: -
d_call: -
cdr3_aa: CASRKDYSNQPQHF
cdr3_nt: TGTGCCAGTAGGAAAGATTATAGCAATCAGCCCCAGCATTTT

v_call: TRBV7-9
j_call: TRBJ1-1
clone_size: -
d_call: -
cdr3_aa: CASDPTEYMNTEAFF
cdr3_nt: TGTGCCAGCGACCCCACAGAATACATGAACACTGAAGCTTTCTTT

v_call: TRBV27
j_call: TRBJ1-4
clone_size: -
d_call: TRBD1
cdr3_aa: CASSADRGQEKLFF
cdr3_nt: TGTGCCAGCAGTGCCGACAGGGGGCAGGAAAAACTGTTTTTT

v_call: TRBV3-1/TRBV3-2
j_call: TRBJ1-2
clone_size: -
d_call: -
cdr3_aa: CASSQGLTAGGYTF
cdr3_nt: TGTGCCAGCAGCCAAGGTTTGACAGCAGGTGGCTACACCTTC

v_call: TRBV18
j_call: TRBJ1-3
clone_size: -
d_call: -
cdr3_aa: CASSPPGKGPGNTIYF
cdr3_nt: TGTGCCAGCTCACCACCAGGGAAAGGGCCTGGAAACACCATATATTTT

v_call: TRBV4-2
j_call: TRBJ2-7
clone_size: once
d_call: TRBD1
cdr3_aa: CASSQLTGGGEQYF
cdr3_nt: TGTGCCAGCAGCCAACTGACAGGGGGCGGCGAGCAGTACTTC

v_call: TRBV6-5
j_call: TRBJ2-7
clone_size: -
d_call: -
cdr3_aa: CASSTRTLTYEQYF
cdr3_nt: TGTGCCAGCAGTACCCGGACATTAACCTACGAGCAGTACTTC

v_call: TRBV19
j_call: TRBJ1-1
clone_size: -
d_call: -
cdr3_aa: CASSPLGRGDTEAFF
cdr3_nt: TGTGCCAGTAGCCCACTTGGAAGGGGGGACACTGAAGCTTTCTTT

v_call: TRBV6-5
j_call: TRBJ2-3
clone_size: -
d_call: -
cdr3_aa: CASSYSRGSTDTQYF
cdr3_nt: TGTGCCAGCAGTTACTCGAGAGGCAGCACAGATACGCAGTATTTT

v_call: TRBV2
j_call: TRBJ1-2
clone_size: -
d_call: -
cdr3_aa: CASSGPEEYGDYGYTF
cdr3_nt: TGTGCCAGCAGCGGCCCAGAGGAGTACGGGGACTATGGCTACACCTTC

v_call: TRBV19
j_call: TRBJ1-5
clone_size: -
d_call: -
cdr3_aa: CASSITLYSNQPQHF
cdr3_nt: TGTGCCAGTAGTATCACCTTATATAGCAATCAGCCCCAGCATTTT

v_call: TRBV19
j_call: TRBJ1-1
clone_size: once
d_call: TRBD1
cdr3_aa: CASRIDRGGTEAFF
cdr3_nt: TGTGCCAGTAGGATTGACAGGGGGGGAACTGAAGCTTTCTTT

v_call: TRBV7-9
j_call: TRBJ1-3
clone_size: -
d_call: -
cdr3_aa: CASSPSGYGNTIYF
cdr3_nt: TGTGCCAGCAGCCCTTCAGGGTACGGAAACACCATATATTTT

v_call: TRBV4-1
j_call: TRBJ1-1
clone_size: -
d_call: -
cdr3_aa: CASSQEQGNTEAFF
cdr3_nt: TGCGCCAGCAGCCAAGAACAGGGAAACACTGAAGCTTTCTTT

v_call: TRBV5-1
j_call: TRBJ1-2
clone_size: few
d_call: TRBD1
cdr3_aa: CASSLVSPPSTGVEGYTF
cdr3_nt: TGCGCCAGCAGCTTGGTGAGCCCCCCCTCGACAGGGGTGGAGGGCTACACCTTC

v_call: TRBV30
j_call: TRBJ2-1
clone_size: -
d_call: TRBD2
cdr3_aa: CAWTGTSGTGPYNEQFF
cdr3_nt: TGTGCCTGGACCGGGACTAGCGGGACTGGGCCCTACAATGAGCAGTTCTTC

v_call: TRBV28
j_call: TRBJ1-1
clone_size: -
d_call: -
cdr3_aa: CASSPADYTEAFF
cdr3_nt: TGTGCCAGCAGTCCAGCAGACTACACTGAAGCTTTCTTT

v_call: TRBV11-3
j_call: TRBJ1-1
clone_size: few
d_call: TRBD1
cdr3_aa: CASSLGDRVIMNTEAFF
cdr3_nt: TGTGCCAGCAGCTTAGGGGACAGGGTAATCATGAACACTGAAGCTTTCTTT

v_call: TRBV6-2/TRBV6-3
j_call: TRBJ2-3
clone_size: -
d_call: -
cdr3_aa: CASSYSVLYTQYF
cdr3_nt: TGTGCCAGCAGTTACTCGGTTCTCTATACGCAGTATTTT

v_call: TRBV7-8
j_call: TRBJ1-1
clone_size: -
d_call: -
cdr3_aa: CASSLAAFGETAFF
cdr3_nt: TGTGCCAGCAGCTTAGCGGCGTTTGGGGAGACGGCTTTCTTT

v_call: TRBV12-5
j_call: TRBJ2-1
clone_size: -
d_call: -
cdr3_aa: CASGLVGEYNEQFF
cdr3_nt: TGTGCTAGTGGTTTGGTAGGGGAGTACAATGAGCAGTTCTTC

v_call: TRBV13
j_call: TRBJ2-1
clone_size: -
d_call: -
cdr3_aa: CASMWGGEQFF
cdr3_nt: TGTGCCAGCATGTGGGGCGGTGAGCAGTTCTTC

v_call: TRBV5-4
j_call: TRBJ2-5
clone_size: once
d_call: -
cdr3_aa: CASSLKGGQETQYF
cdr3_nt: TGTGCCAGCAGCCTAAAGGGGGGCCAAGAGACCCAGTACTTC

v_call: TRBV7-2
j_call: TRBJ1-3
clone_size: once
d_call: -
cdr3_aa: CASSFAQFLSGNTIYF
cdr3_nt: TGTGCCAGCAGCTTCGCACAGTTTCTCTCTGGAAACACCATATATTTT

v_call: TRBV4-3
j_call: TRBJ1-1
clone_size: -
d_call: -
cdr3_aa: CASSRVYGGMNTEAFF
cdr3_nt: TGCGCCAGCAGCCGCGTATACGGGGGAATGAACACTGAAGCTTTCTTT

v_call: TRBV5-6
j_call: TRBJ1-2
clone_size: -
d_call: -
cdr3_aa: CASSSGTAAGYTF
cdr3_nt: TGTGCCAGCAGCTCCGGGACGGCGGCTGGCTACACCTTC

v_call: TRBV4-1
j_call: TRBJ2-7
clone_size: once
d_call: -
cdr3_aa: CASSQGTVTYEQYF
cdr3_nt: TGCGCCAGCAGCCAGGGGACCGTGACCTACGAGCAGTACTTC

v_call: TRBV3-1/TRBV3-2
j_call: TRBJ2-1
clone_size: -
d_call: TRBD2
cdr3_aa: CASSHSSGGARSYNEQFF
cdr3_nt: TGTGCCAGCAGCCATTCCAGCGGGGGGGCTCGCTCCTACAATGAGCAGTTCTTC

v_call: TRBV2
j_call: TRBJ1-4
clone_size: -
d_call: -
cdr3_aa: CASSGLSGLNEKLFF
cdr3_nt: TGTGCCAGCAGTGGCCTCTCCGGTCTTAATGAAAAACTGTTTTTT

v_call: TRBV15
j_call: TRBJ1-2
clone_size: once
d_call: TRBD1
cdr3_aa: CATSRGVTGGGYGYTF
cdr3_nt: TGTGCCACCAGCAGAGGTGTTACAGGGGGAGGCTATGGCTACACCTTC

v_call: TRBV27
j_call: TRBJ2-1
clone_size: -
d_call: -
cdr3_aa: CASSSAINNEQFF
cdr3_nt: TGTGCCAGCAGTTCGGCGATTAACAATGAGCAGTTCTTC

v_call: TRBV15
j_call: TRBJ2-2
clone_size: -
d_call: -
cdr3_aa: CATSRDARDRTGELFF
cdr3_nt: TGTGCCACCAGCAGAGATGCCAGGGACCGGACCGGGGAGCTGTTTTTT